The present entry profiles one T cell receptor beta chain with its context. Its antigen is undetermined. Trimming cost V 1 base and J 3 bases; bases outside gene matches: 8. The CDR3 length is 18 residues. Germline CDR1 and CDR2: SEHNR and FQNEAQ (reference sequence). Sequencing was performed with immunoSEQ multiplex PCR; in TCRdb, only in-frame clones are kept and a portion is missing. The profile shows more than 500,000 clones, roughly 95% of them singletons. CD45RO negativity and positive selection for CCR7 defined naive CD8 cells, a population that excluded terminally differentiated effector memory CD45RA+ cells. Only Caucasian adults living in Nashville, Tennessee made up the donor group. This sample stems from a study of shared clonotypes between healthy human individuals. Study overall: Three CD4 naive, three CD4 memory, two CD8 naive and one CD8 memory plate were used per donor.

Study findings and constraints: Non-shared clonotypes had lower generation probabilities than those shared by all four donors. Clonotype sharing levels among donors were expected to vary with sequencing depth.

This receptor was identified in a woman aged 30 to 39 in good health. This sequence joins TRBV7-9 and TRBJ2-3; 12 bases fit TRBD2. Material for sequencing was naive CD8+ T cells sorted from blood. The CDR3 bases are TGTGCCAGCAGCTTAGGGCTAGCGGGAGGGCCTTGGACAGATACGCAGTATTTT. As protein: CASSLGLAGGPWTDTQYF.